These 10 T cell receptor beta chains share one sample of origin, sequenced in a study of blood T cell repertoires in COVID-19. Generated by immunoSEQ multiplex PCR, the TCRdb table keeps only in-frame clones and is missing some. The sample carries some 200,000 clones, 83% recorded once. Material: peripheral blood. The receptors shown here come from a woman between 40 and 50 years old with acute or convalescent COVID-19.

This chain links TRBV24-1 with TRBJ1-5; D is unclear. CDR1 is KGHDR and CDR2 is SFDVKD in the germline V gene. Trimming shortened V by 4 bases and J by 6 bases, and 15 bases separated the two germline ends. The CDR3 extends over 15 amino acids. Here the CDR3 reads CATSESTGSTQPQHF. In DNA form, the CDR3 reads TGTGCCACCAGTGAGTCCACGGGATCGACTCAGCCCCAGCATTTT.

The chain carries TRBV5-4 and TRBJ1-2; D might be TRBD1 (5 bases). This CDR3 is 14 amino acids long. CDR1 and CDR2 (germline): SGHNT, YYREEE (reference sequence). The V and J ends lost 5 bases and 4 bases respectively, with 15 bases between them. The CDR3 sequence: CASSLDRNPYGYTF. For the CDR3, the DNA is TGTGCCAGCAGTTTAGACAGAAACCCCTATGGCTACACCTTC.

The V and J genes are TRBV5-4 and TRBJ2-5, with 8 bases matching TRBD1. Unmatched junction bases numbered 4, after V lost 4 bases and J lost 5 bases. CDR1 and CDR2 (germline): SGHNT, YYREEE (reference sequence). This CDR3 is built from 13 residues. The CDR3 coding sequence is TGTGCCAGCAGCCGACAGGGGCTGGAGACCCAGTACTTC. It codes for CASSRQGLETQYF.

The CDR3 DNA reads TGTGCCAGCAGCCCCGTAATTGATAGTGGTAATGAGCAGTTCTTC. Amino acids: CASSPVIDSGNEQFF. J is TRBJ2-1 and V is TRBV3-1 (or the pseudogene TRBV3-2); the D is unclear. The V gene's germline CDR1 is LGHDT and CDR2 YNNKEL (reference sequence). Deletions cut 4 bases from V and 7 bases from J, with 17 bases between. This CDR3 has 15 residues.

V usage is TRBV7-2 and J usage is TRBJ2-7, with 8 bases lining up with TRBD2. The trim removed 5 bases at V and 2 bases at J, leaving 8 bases unmatched. The length of the CDR3 is 15 residues. Per germline, CDR1 SGHTA and CDR2 FQGNSA. CDR3 coding DNA: TGTGCCAGCAGCCCGGGGGGGGGCATGGCCTACGAGCAGTACTTC. It codes for CASSPGGGMAYEQYF.

The chain joins TRBV6-2 or TRBV6-3 to TRBJ2-7, with 13 bases fitting TRBD2. Germline assignment: CDR1 MNHEY and CDR2 SVGEGT. This CDR3 is built from 15 residues. V shed 2 bases and J 3 bases; nucleotides not matched to a gene: 1. In nucleotides, the CDR3 is TGTGCCAGCAGTTACCGGACTAGCGGGGGCTACGAGCAGTACTTC. This codes for CASSYRTSGGYEQYF.

The chain combines TRBV11-2 with TRBJ1-2, with 8 nucleotides matching TRBD1. Germline V gene sequence: CDR1 SGHAT, CDR2 FQNNGV. V lost 5 bases to trimming and J lost 5 bases; unmatched junction nucleotides: 10. The CDR3 is made up of 15 amino acids. The CDR3 loop reads CASSLPGQGAYGYTF. DNA of the CDR3: TGTGCCAGCAGCCTACCTGGACAGGGAGCTTATGGCTACACCTTC.

This chain connects TRBV15 to TRBJ1-3, with no clear D. CDR3 length equals 14 residues. Trimming cost V 0 bases and J 2 bases, with 5 bases left between them. Germline CDR1 LNHNV, CDR2 YYDKDF (reference sequence). CDR3 loop: CATSRDSAGNTIYF. The CDR3 DNA reads TGTGCCACCAGCAGAGATTCCGCTGGAAACACCATATATTTT.

There are a few counts of this clone. The CDR3 nucleotides are TGTGCCTGGAGTGGAGGAGCGGGTGGAAACACCATATATTTT. This encodes CAWSGGAGGNTIYF. The rearrangement links TRBV30 to TRBJ1-3, with D unclear. CDR1 is GTSNPN and CDR2 is SVGIG in the germline V gene (reference sequence). The CDR3 is 14 residues long. With 1 base removed from V and 3 bases from J, the gap between germline ends came to 10 bases.

This clone showed up just once. This chain uses TRBV5-1 with TRBJ2-3; 14 bases agree with TRBD2. CDR1 is SGHRS and CDR2 is YFSETQ in the germline V gene. V lost 4 bases and J lost 1; bases outside the gene matches: 8. The CDR3 has 18 amino acids. This CDR3 is CASSPGLAGALGTDTQYF. The CDR3, as DNA: TGCGCCAGCAGCCCGGGACTAGCGGGAGCCCTAGGCACAGATACGCAGTATTTT. The whole variable domain, remainder taken from reference TRBV5-1 and TRBJ2-3, is KAGVTQTPRYLIKTRGQQVTLSCSPISGHRSVSWYQQTPGQGLQFLFEYFSETQRNKGNFPGRFSGRQFSNSRSEMNVSTLELGDSALYLCASSPGLAGALGTDTQYFGPGTRLTVL.